This entry lists 24 T cell receptor beta chains sequenced from one sample in a study of blood T cell repertoires in COVID-19. Method: immunoSEQ multiplex PCR; TCRdb's copy keeps in-frame clones and lacks some. Seen here are 150,000 to 200,000 clones, roughly 85% observed once, and the top ten hold about 9.7%. The source material was peripheral blood. These receptors were obtained from a man between 45 and 60 years old with active or convalescent COVID-19.

The chain uses TRBV28 and TRBJ2-3, with D perhaps TRBD2 (5 bases). This CDR3 spans 12 amino acids. The germline V and J ends were trimmed by 6 bases and 5 bases, with 9 bases remaining between them. The germline V gene has CDR1 MDHEN and CDR2 SYDVKM. The CDR3 DNA follows: TGTGCCAGCAGCTACGGAGGAGATACGCAGTATTTT. Protein: CASSYGGDTQYF. The whole variable domain, remainder taken from reference TRBV28 and TRBJ2-3, is DVKVTQSSRYLVKRTGEKVFLECVQDMDHENMFWYRQDPGLGLRLIYFSYDVKMKEKGDIPEGYSVSREKKERFSLILESASTNQTSMYLCASSYGGDTQYFGPGTRLTVL.

This rearrangement joins TRBV18 to TRBJ1-2, with unresolved D. Germline CDR1 reads KGHSH; CDR2 reads LQKENI. This CDR3 comprises 16 residues. The V gene lost 3 bases and the J gene lost 3 bases, with 17 bases spanning the gap. The CDR3 nucleotides are TGTGCCAGCTCACCGGCCGGGTACACCGGTGACTATGGCTACACCTTC. Its protein is CASSPAGYTGDYGYTF.

The chain joins TRBV5-4 to TRBJ1-4, with 8 bases fitting TRBD1. CDR1 and CDR2 (germline): SGHNT, YYREEE (reference sequence). The CDR3 extends over 15 amino acids. The V segment lost 4 bases and the J segment 6 bases; nucleotides outside the gene matches: 8. The CDR3 nucleotides read TGTGCCAGCAGCCAATCGACAGGGGTGCATGAAAAACTGTTTTTT. It yields the protein CASSQSTGVHEKLFF. Together with reference TRBV5-4 and TRBJ1-4, the CDR3 gives the full variable domain: ETGVTQSPTHLIKTRGQQVTLRCSSQSGHNTVSWYQQALGQGPQFIFQYYREEENGRGNFPPRFSGLQFPNYSSELNVNALELDDSALYLCASSQSTGVHEKLFFGSGTQLSVL.

The genes are TRBV5-1 and TRBJ1-2; D remains ambiguous. This CDR3 spans 12 amino acids. Germline CDR1 SGHRS, CDR2 YFSETQ. The ends were cut back, 0 bases at V and 6 bases at J, with 6 bases in the middle. The CDR3 DNA is TGCGCCAGCAGCTTGGCGGGTAATGGCTACACCTTC. Residues: CASSLAGNGYTF.

The chain joins TRBV11-2 to TRBJ1-3, with 9 bases fitting TRBD1. The CDR3 spans 15 residues. V shed 3 bases and J 4 bases; nucleotides not matched to a gene: 4. CDR1 and CDR2 (germline): SGHAT, FQNNGV. The CDR3 DNA reads as TGTGCCAGCAGCTTGGCGGGACAGGGAGGAAACACCATATATTTT. Translated: CASSLAGQGGNTIYF.

The rearrangement joins TRBV7-9 to TRBJ1-5; possibly TRBD1 for D (5 bases). The germline V gene has CDR1 SEHNR and CDR2 FQNEAQ (reference sequence). The length of the CDR3 is 15 residues. Trimming took 3 bases from V and 0 from J, leaving 9 bases between them. In DNA form, the CDR3 reads TGTGCCAGCAGCTTGTCCAGGGATAGCAATCAGCCCCAGCATTTT. Translated: CASSLSRDSNQPQHF.

This chain connects TRBV6-5 to TRBJ2-1, with 7 nucleotides matching TRBD1. In germline, CDR1 is MNHEY, CDR2 SVGAGI. The CDR3 covers 14 residues. Unmatched junction bases numbered 6, after V lost 2 bases and J lost 8 bases. Written as DNA, the CDR3 is TGTGCCAGCAGTTACCGTTGGACAGGCCATGAGCAGTTCTTC. This encodes CASSYRWTGHEQFF.

This clone came up a few times. The rearrangement uses TRBV5-1 and TRBJ1-4, with D possibly being TRBD1 (6 bases). The germline V and J ends were trimmed by 4 bases and 5 bases, with 12 bases remaining between them. CDR3 length equals 14 residues. The V gene's germline CDR1 is SGHRS and CDR2 YFSETQ. The CDR3 sequence is CASSRGQPNEKLFF. Written as DNA, the CDR3 is TGCGCCAGCAGCCGCGGACAGCCAAATGAAAAACTGTTTTTT. The whole variable domain, remainder taken from reference TRBV5-1 and TRBJ1-4, is KAGVTQTPRYLIKTRGQQVTLSCSPISGHRSVSWYQQTPGQGLQFLFEYFSETQRNKGNFPGRFSGRQFSNSRSEMNVSTLELGDSALYLCASSRGQPNEKLFFGSGTQLSVL.

V and J are TRBV3-1 (or the pseudogene TRBV3-2) and TRBJ1-2; TRBD1 matches at 7 bases. The CDR3 has 13 residues. V shed 6 bases and J 4 bases; nucleotides not matched to a gene: 5. Germline V gives CDR1 LGHDT, CDR2 YNNKEL (reference sequence). The DNA of the CDR3 is TGTGCCAGCAGTCCGACAGGGACCTATGGCTACACCTTC. Translated, it gives CASSPTGTYGYTF.

This clone was recorded a few times. This sample also contains other DNA sequences that code for the same CDR3. The V and J genes are TRBV7-6 and TRBJ1-1, with a possible D match to TRBD1 (5 bases). CDR3 length: 15 residues. The ends were cut back, 1 base at V and 3 bases at J, with 12 bases in the middle. Germline CDR1 SGHVS, CDR2 FNYEAQ. In DNA, the CDR3 is TGTGCCAGCAGCTTAGAGGCTTGGGGGGACACTGAAGCTTTCTTT. Translated: CASSLEAWGDTEAFF.

This rearrangement joins TRBV28 to TRBJ2-1; 10 bases fit TRBD1. The trim removed 5 bases at V and 4 bases at J, leaving 5 bases unmatched. This CDR3 is 15 amino acids long. Germline V lookup: CDR1 MDHEN, CDR2 SYDVKM. CDR3 nucleotide sequence: TGTGCCAGCAGTCCCGGGGACAGGGGTTACAATGAGCAGTTCTTC. The encoded protein is CASSPGDRGYNEQFF.

The chain combines TRBV9 with TRBJ1-2; 7 bases match TRBD1. V dropped 6 bases and J dropped 4; count of bases not matched to a gene: 9. The CDR3 has 14 residues. CDR1 is SGDLS, CDR2 YYNGEE, per germline. CDR3 residues: CASTAGGESYGYTF. The CDR3 DNA reads as TGTGCCAGCACCGCAGGGGGAGAGAGCTATGGCTACACCTTC.

The chain combines TRBV5-1 with TRBJ1-1, with 8 nucleotides matching TRBD1. The CDR3 has 13 residues. Germline V gene data show CDR1 as SGHRS and CDR2 as YFSETQ. J lost 1 base, V lost 9 bases, and 5 bases had no gene match. The CDR3 DNA follows: TGCGCCACCCAGGGACAGGAGAACACTGAAGCTTTCTTT. Amino acid sequence: CATQGQENTEAFF.

The chain joins TRBV28 to TRBJ1-2; 9 bases fit TRBD1. The ends lost 7 bases at V and 2 bases at J; junction bases unmatched: 8. CDR3 length equals 15 residues. Germline V gene lookup returns CDR1 MDHEN and CDR2 SYDVKM. The CDR3 sequence: CASKSPGQGNYGYTF. CDR3 coding DNA: TGTGCCAGCAAATCTCCGGGACAGGGAAACTATGGCTACACCTTC.

The CDR3 DNA reads TGTGCCTGGAGTCTAGATAGGGGTCAGCCCCAGCATTTT. Amino acids: CAWSLDRGQPQHF. This chain uses TRBV30 with TRBJ1-5; D might be TRBD1 (5 bases). This CDR3 contains 13 residues. Per germline, CDR1 GTSNPN and CDR2 SVGIG (reference sequence). The V and J ends lost 2 bases and 6 bases respectively, with 11 bases between them. The variable domain in full, completed from reference TRBV30 and TRBJ1-5, reads SQTIHQWPATLVQPVGSPLSLECTVEGTSNPNLYWYRQAAGRGLQLLFYSVGIGQISSEVPQNLSASRPQDRQFILSSKKLLLSDSGFYLCAWSLDRGQPQHFGDGTRLSIL.

J is TRBJ1-4 and V is TRBV5-4; TRBD1 matches 8 bases. The CDR3 is 15 residues long. Germline loops: CDR1 SGHNT, CDR2 YYREEE (reference sequence). V lost 3 bases, J lost 5 bases, and 6 bases stayed unmatched. CDR3 coding DNA: TGTGCCAGCAGCTCAATGACAGGGGTGAATGAAAAACTGTTTTTT. As protein: CASSSMTGVNEKLFF.

The gene calls are TRBV9 and TRBJ1-2, with TRBD1 matching 7 bases. V lost 3 bases, J lost 6 bases, and 11 bases stayed unmatched. This CDR3 spans 15 amino acids. Looked up from germline, CDR1 is SGDLS and CDR2 is YYNGEE. As DNA, the CDR3 is TGTGCCAGCAGCGCTCAGGGACAGCCGAGAGATGGCTACACCTTC. It specifies CASSAQGQPRDGYTF.

The V and J genes are TRBV19 and TRBJ1-2; possibly TRBD1 for D (6 bases). Trimming stripped 4 bases from V and 2 bases from J, with 14 bases between. Germline CDR1 and CDR2: LNHDA and SQIVND (reference sequence). This CDR3 region has 15 residues. For the CDR3, the DNA is TGTGCCAGTAGTAGGCCGACAGGACCAAACTATGGCTACACCTTC. Translation: CASSRPTGPNYGYTF.

The chain couples TRBV18 to TRBJ2-1, with D possibly TRBD2 on 6 matching bases. V was clipped by 3 bases and J by 2 bases, with 17 bases between them. This CDR3 contains 17 residues. The germline V gene encodes CDR1 KGHSH and CDR2 LQKENI. The CDR3 protein is CASSPPFARGTYNEQFF. DNA of the CDR3: TGTGCCAGCTCACCCCCCTTCGCTCGGGGGACCTACAATGAGCAGTTCTTC. Full variable domain (outside the CDR3, taken from reference TRBV18 and TRBJ2-1): NAGVMQNPRHLVRRRGQEARLRCSPMKGHSHVYWYRQLPEEGLKFMVYLQKENIIDESGMPKERFSAEFPKEGPSILRIQQVVRGDSAAYFCASSPPFARGTYNEQFFGPGTRLTVL.

The chain has TRBV5-4 and TRBJ2-1; 9 bases match TRBD2. Trimming cost V 3 bases and J 8 bases; bases outside gene matches: 6. From germline, CDR1 is SGHNT and CDR2 YYREEE (reference sequence). The CDR3 runs to 14 residues. CDR3 bases: TGTGCCAGCAGCTCGCCGGGACTAGCATATGAGCAGTTCTTC. Translating gives CASSSPGLAYEQFF.

This chain joins TRBV12-3 or TRBV12-4 and TRBJ2-7; no definite D call. There are 13 residues in the CDR3. The V end was cut by 1 base, the J end by 0 bases, with 4 bases between. This CDR3 is CASSLGNSYEQYF. DNA for the CDR3: TGTGCCAGCAGTTTAGGTAACTCCTACGAGCAGTACTTC.

The chain uses TRBV9 and TRBJ2-3; D is uncertain. Trimming left V 0 bases short and J 1 base short, with 12 bases between. CDR1 SGDLS and CDR2 YYNGEE come from the germline V gene. CDR3 length: 16 residues. In DNA form, the CDR3 reads TGTGCCAGCAGCGTAGAATGGAGAATCCGCACAGATACGCAGTATTTT. This codes for CASSVEWRIRTDTQYF.

This sequence joins TRBV11-2 and TRBJ1-5; D gene ambiguous. Germline V lookup: CDR1 SGHAT, CDR2 FQNNGV. The CDR3 has 15 amino acids. Deletions cut 0 bases from V and 2 bases from J, with 8 bases between. CDR3 protein: CASSLDGRGNQPQHF. In DNA form, the CDR3 reads TGTGCCAGCAGCTTAGATGGGCGGGGCAATCAGCCCCAGCATTTT.

The chain carries TRBV19 and TRBJ1-5; 8 positions match TRBD1. V gave up 4 bases and J gave up 12 bases; unmatched junction bases: 8. The CDR3 sequence is 13 residues long. Germline assignment: CDR1 LNHDA and CDR2 SQIVND (reference sequence). CDR3 nucleotides: TGTGCCAGTAGTACGACAGGGGCCCCCTACCAGCATTTT. It translates to CASSTTGAPYQHF.